A selection of T cell receptor beta chains follows, all from one sample in a study of long-term antiretroviral therapy in people with HIV. The protocol was immunoSEQ multiplex PCR, while the TCRdb copy is restricted to in-frame clones and leaves out a portion. The table lists 9,000 to 15,000 clones, approximately 79% of them singletons. The sequencing used unsorted PBMCs, collected 0.8 years before starting antiretroviral therapy. The receptor set was obtained from a woman in her 40s with HIV. Both conserved end residues are part of each CDR3. D genes are given only for firm matches. The size entry is marked missing in some rows and otherwise reads once, few, many or a size class.

v_gene: TRBV11-2
abundance: .
d_gene: .
j_gene: TRBJ2-7
CDR3aa: CASSLGNYPIYEQYF
CDR3nt: TGTGCCAGCAGCTTAGGTAACTACCCAATCTACGAGCAGTACTTC

v_gene: TRBV5-5
abundance: once
d_gene: .
j_gene: TRBJ1-2
CDR3aa: CASSFGTFGYTF
CDR3nt: TGTGCCAGCAGTTTCGGGACGTTCGGCTACACCTTC

v_gene: TRBV6-5
abundance: .
d_gene: TRBD2
j_gene: TRBJ2-7
CDR3aa: CATTGLAGTYEQYF
CDR3nt: TGTGCCACCACCGGACTAGCTGGCACCTACGAGCAGTACTTC

v_gene: TRBV6-5
abundance: .
d_gene: TRBD1
j_gene: TRBJ1-2
CDR3aa: CASSRTTGTNYGYTF
CDR3nt: TGTGCCAGCAGCCGGACGACAGGGACTAACTATGGCTACACCTTC

v_gene: TRBV6-1
abundance: .
d_gene: .
j_gene: TRBJ2-7
CDR3aa: CASSRGGPYEQYF
CDR3nt: TGTGCCAGCTCAAGGGGAGGCCCCTACGAGCAGTACTTC

v_gene: TRBV7-9
abundance: few
d_gene: TRBD1
j_gene: TRBJ1-5
CDR3aa: CASSRTGVNQPQHF
CDR3nt: TGTGCCAGCAGCCGGACAGGGGTCAATCAGCCCCAGCATTTT

v_gene: TRBV4-3
abundance: .
d_gene: .
j_gene: TRBJ1-3
CDR3aa: CASSQLDEGSGNTIYF
CDR3nt: TGCGCCAGCAGCCAACTGGACGAAGGCTCTGGAAACACCATATATTTT

v_gene: TRBV5-1
abundance: .
d_gene: TRBD1
j_gene: TRBJ2-5
CDR3aa: CASSSPGQGMGARQETQYF
CDR3nt: TGCGCCAGCAGCTCTCCGGGACAGGGTATGGGCGCCCGACAAGAGACCCAGTACTTC

v_gene: TRBV27
abundance: .
d_gene: .
j_gene: TRBJ2-7
CDR3aa: CASGRTGPNYEQYF
CDR3nt: TGTGCCAGCGGCCGAACAGGGCCCAATTACGAGCAGTACTTC

v_gene: TRBV27
abundance: few
d_gene: .
j_gene: TRBJ2-7
CDR3aa: CASSFGTYYEQYF
CDR3nt: TGTGCCAGCAGTTTTGGGACTTACTACGAGCAGTACTTC

v_gene: TRBV6-5
abundance: .
d_gene: .
j_gene: TRBJ2-1
CDR3aa: CASSYMASSYNEQFF
CDR3nt: TGTGCCAGCAGTTACATGGCTAGCTCGTACAATGAGCAGTTCTTC

v_gene: TRBV10-3
abundance: .
d_gene: TRBD1
j_gene: TRBJ1-2
CDR3aa: CAISESRQGTVLGGNYGYTF
CDR3nt: TGTGCCATCAGTGAGTCGAGACAGGGGACCGTCCTAGGGGGTAACTATGGCTACACCTTC

v_gene: TRBV5-4
abundance: .
d_gene: .
j_gene: TRBJ2-1
CDR3aa: CASSIAGMAGNEQFF
CDR3nt: TGTGCCAGCAGCATAGCCGGGATGGCGGGGAATGAGCAGTTCTTC

v_gene: TRBV7-9
abundance: hyperexpanded
d_gene: .
j_gene: TRBJ1-2
CDR3aa: CASSSEYYYGYTF
CDR3nt: TGTGCCAGCAGCTCGGAGTACTATTATGGCTACACCTTC

v_gene: TRBV6-1
abundance: .
d_gene: .
j_gene: TRBJ1-5
CDR3aa: CASSEQPGSSNQPQHF
CDR3nt: TGTGCCAGCAGTGAACAGCCCGGGAGTAGCAATCAGCCCCAGCATTTT

v_gene: TRBV5-1
abundance: .
d_gene: .
j_gene: TRBJ2-3
CDR3aa: CASSSSTRADTQYF
CDR3nt: TGCGCCAGCAGCTCCTCGACTCGGGCAGATACGCAGTATTTT

v_gene: TRBV2
abundance: few
d_gene: .
j_gene: TRBJ1-5
CDR3aa: CASSEIPLQPQHF
CDR3nt: TGTGCCAGCAGTGAAATTCCCCTTCAGCCCCAGCATTTT

v_gene: TRBV14
abundance: .
d_gene: TRBD1
j_gene: TRBJ1-2
CDR3aa: CASSHPQTGRGTYGYTF
CDR3nt: TGTGCCAGCAGCCATCCGCAGACAGGGAGGGGAACTTATGGCTACACCTTC

v_gene: TRBV20-1
abundance: .
d_gene: .
j_gene: TRBJ1-5
CDR3aa: CSASGEQPQHF
CDR3nt: TGCAGTGCCAGCGGCGAACAGCCCCAGCATTTT

v_gene: TRBV5-1
abundance: .
d_gene: TRBD1
j_gene: TRBJ1-1
CDR3aa: CASSLGQGPMNTEAFF
CDR3nt: TGCGCCAGCAGCCTAGGACAGGGGCCGATGAACACTGAAGCTTTCTTT

v_gene: TRBV5-6
abundance: .
d_gene: .
j_gene: TRBJ2-1
CDR3aa: CASSFPPNPYEQFF
CDR3nt: TGTGCCAGCAGCTTCCCCCCCAACCCTTATGAGCAGTTCTTC

v_gene: TRBV7-8
abundance: .
d_gene: TRBD2
j_gene: TRBJ2-3
CDR3aa: CASSLGLGGRGADTQYF
CDR3nt: TGTGCCAGCAGCTTAGGCCTAGGCGGGAGAGGAGCAGATACGCAGTATTTT

v_gene: TRBV5-8
abundance: .
d_gene: TRBD2
j_gene: TRBJ2-5
CDR3aa: CASSLGTSGTETQYF
CDR3nt: TGTGCCAGCAGCCTGGGGACTAGCGGGACTGAGACCCAGTACTTC

v_gene: TRBV19
abundance: few
d_gene: TRBD1
j_gene: TRBJ1-5
CDR3aa: CASSNPLPDRVDQPQHF
CDR3nt: TGTGCCAGTAGTAATCCCCTCCCCGACAGGGTAGATCAGCCCCAGCATTTT

v_gene: TRBV7-8
abundance: .
d_gene: .
j_gene: TRBJ2-4
CDR3aa: CASSLAPLNIQYF
CDR3nt: TGTGCCAGCAGCTTAGCACCTTTAAACATTCAGTACTTC

v_gene: TRBV5-1
abundance: once
d_gene: TRBD1
j_gene: TRBJ1-3
CDR3aa: CASSLGDRGSGNTIYF
CDR3nt: TGCGCCAGCAGCTTGGGGGACAGGGGTTCTGGAAACACCATATATTTT

v_gene: TRBV10-3
abundance: .
d_gene: .
j_gene: TRBJ2-2
CDR3aa: CAIEAANTGELFF
CDR3nt: TGTGCCATCGAAGCCGCGAACACCGGGGAGCTGTTTTTT

v_gene: TRBV10-3
abundance: .
d_gene: .
j_gene: TRBJ2-1
CDR3aa: CAISESGGAVNSYNEQFF
CDR3nt: TGTGCCATCAGTGAGTCTGGCGGCGCAGTAAACTCCTACAATGAGCAGTTCTTC

v_gene: TRBV28
abundance: .
d_gene: TRBD2
j_gene: TRBJ2-2
CDR3aa: CASSSQREGLFSGELFF
CDR3nt: TGTGCCAGCAGTTCCCAGCGGGAGGGCCTTTTTTCCGGGGAGCTGTTTTTT

v_gene: TRBV6-5
abundance: .
d_gene: .
j_gene: TRBJ1-2
CDR3aa: CASSYQGGYGYTF
CDR3nt: TGTGCCAGCAGTTACCAGGGCGGGTATGGCTACACCTTC

v_gene: TRBV7-2
abundance: .
d_gene: .
j_gene: TRBJ1-3
CDR3aa: CASSLFRDWDTIYF
CDR3nt: TGTGCCAGCAGCCTCTTCCGGGACTGGGACACCATATATTTT

v_gene: TRBV28
abundance: .
d_gene: TRBD1
j_gene: TRBJ2-7
CDR3aa: CASSLQGQFYEQYF
CDR3nt: TGTGCCAGCAGTCTCCAGGGACAGTTCTACGAGCAGTACTTC

v_gene: TRBV19
abundance: .
d_gene: TRBD1
j_gene: TRBJ2-3
CDR3aa: CASTTGQGTDTQYF
CDR3nt: TGTGCCAGTACCACGGGACAGGGCACAGATACGCAGTATTTT

v_gene: TRBV6-6
abundance: .
d_gene: TRBD1
j_gene: TRBJ2-5
CDR3aa: CASSYSGRGRETQYF
CDR3nt: TGTGCCAGCAGTTACTCGGGTAGGGGGCGAGAGACCCAGTACTTC

v_gene: TRBV28
abundance: .
d_gene: .
j_gene: TRBJ2-7
CDR3aa: CASSTGGSGSYEQYF
CDR3nt: TGTGCCAGCAGTACAGGGGGTAGCGGGTCTTACGAGCAGTACTTC

v_gene: TRBV7-9
abundance: medium-sized
d_gene: TRBD2
j_gene: TRBJ2-1
CDR3aa: CASSLKSSGISYNEQFF
CDR3nt: TGTGCCAGCAGCTTAAAGTCTAGCGGGATTTCCTACAATGAGCAGTTCTTC

v_gene: TRBV28
abundance: .
d_gene: TRBD1
j_gene: TRBJ1-4
CDR3aa: CASSLHGQDTKLFF
CDR3nt: TGTGCCAGCAGTTTACACGGACAGGATACTAAACTGTTTTTT

v_gene: TRBV20-1
abundance: .
d_gene: .
j_gene: TRBJ2-7
CDR3aa: CSAGGGYEQYF
CDR3nt: TGCAGTGCCGGAGGCGGCTACGAGCAGTACTTC

v_gene: TRBV15
abundance: .
d_gene: TRBD1
j_gene: TRBJ1-4
CDR3aa: CATSPGQGALWPNEKLFF
CDR3nt: TGTGCCACCAGCCCTGGACAGGGGGCCCTTTGGCCTAATGAAAAACTGTTTTTT

v_gene: TRBV2
abundance: .
d_gene: TRBD2
j_gene: TRBJ2-1
CDR3aa: CASSPPRPLAGFDNEQFF
CDR3nt: TGTGCCAGCAGTCCACCCCGCCCCCTAGCGGGATTCGACAATGAGCAGTTCTTC

v_gene: TRBV10-3
abundance: .
d_gene: TRBD2
j_gene: TRBJ2-2
CDR3aa: CAISSLAGGRTGELFF
CDR3nt: TGTGCCATCAGTTCCTTAGCGGGAGGGAGGACCGGGGAGCTGTTTTTT

v_gene: TRBV18
abundance: .
d_gene: .
j_gene: TRBJ1-1
CDR3aa: CASSPPTGRDTEAFF
CDR3nt: TGTGCCAGCTCACCACCTACAGGGAGGGACACTGAAGCTTTCTTT

v_gene: TRBV19
abundance: .
d_gene: .
j_gene: TRBJ2-7
CDR3aa: CASSRTLTTLEQYF
CDR3nt: TGTGCCAGTAGTAGGACCCTCACAACCCTCGAGCAGTACTTC

v_gene: TRBV4-1
abundance: .
d_gene: .
j_gene: TRBJ2-2
CDR3aa: CASSPLDRRPSRAGELFF
CDR3nt: TGCGCCAGCAGCCCCCTCGATCGAAGGCCAAGTAGGGCCGGGGAGCTGTTTTTT

v_gene: TRBV11-2
abundance: few
d_gene: TRBD2
j_gene: TRBJ2-3
CDR3aa: CASSGSDLGGTDTQYF
CDR3nt: TGTGCCAGCAGCGGGTCAGATCTGGGAGGGACAGATACGCAGTATTTT

v_gene: TRBV7-2
abundance: .
d_gene: TRBD2
j_gene: TRBJ2-2
CDR3aa: CASSRLAGPGELFF
CDR3nt: TGTGCCAGCTCCCGTCTAGCGGGACCCGGGGAGCTGTTTTTT

v_gene: TRBV7-3
abundance: .
d_gene: .
j_gene: TRBJ2-3
CDR3aa: CASSLSGGTGDTQYF
CDR3nt: TGTGCCAGCAGCTTGAGCGGCGGTACAGGAGATACGCAGTATTTT

v_gene: TRBV9
abundance: .
d_gene: .
j_gene: TRBJ2-1
CDR3aa: CASSLVGSDNEQFF
CDR3nt: TGTGCCAGCAGCCTTGTCGGGTCGGACAATGAGCAGTTCTTC

v_gene: TRBV7-2
abundance: once
d_gene: TRBD1
j_gene: TRBJ1-5
CDR3aa: CASSEQGSGWAKQPQHF
CDR3nt: TGTGCCAGCAGCGAACAGGGGTCAGGATGGGCTAAGCAGCCCCAGCATTTT